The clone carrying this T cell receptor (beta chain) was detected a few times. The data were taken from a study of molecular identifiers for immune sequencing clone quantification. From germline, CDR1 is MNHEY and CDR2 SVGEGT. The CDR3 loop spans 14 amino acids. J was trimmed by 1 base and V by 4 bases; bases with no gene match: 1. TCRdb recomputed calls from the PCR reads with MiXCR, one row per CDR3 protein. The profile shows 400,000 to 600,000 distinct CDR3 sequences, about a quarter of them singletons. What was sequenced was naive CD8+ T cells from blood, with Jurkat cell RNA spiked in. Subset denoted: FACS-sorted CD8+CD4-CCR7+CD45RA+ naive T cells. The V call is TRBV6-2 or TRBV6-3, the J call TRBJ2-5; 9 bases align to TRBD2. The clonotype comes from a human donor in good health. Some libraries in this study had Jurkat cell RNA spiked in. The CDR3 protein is CASSWTSAQETQYF. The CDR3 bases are TGTGCCAGCAGTTGGACTAGCGCCCAAGAGACCCAGTACTTC.